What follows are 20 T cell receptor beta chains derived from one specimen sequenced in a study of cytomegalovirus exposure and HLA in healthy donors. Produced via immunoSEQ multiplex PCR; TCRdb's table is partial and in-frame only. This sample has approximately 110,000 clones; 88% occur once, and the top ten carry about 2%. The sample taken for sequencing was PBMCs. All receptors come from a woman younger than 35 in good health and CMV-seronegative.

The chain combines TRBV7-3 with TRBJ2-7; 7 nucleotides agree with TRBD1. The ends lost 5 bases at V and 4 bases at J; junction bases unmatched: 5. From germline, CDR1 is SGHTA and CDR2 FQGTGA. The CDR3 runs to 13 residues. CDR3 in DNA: TGTGCCAGCAGCCTAGGGGGCGGGTACGAGCAGTACTTC. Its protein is CASSLGGGYEQYF.

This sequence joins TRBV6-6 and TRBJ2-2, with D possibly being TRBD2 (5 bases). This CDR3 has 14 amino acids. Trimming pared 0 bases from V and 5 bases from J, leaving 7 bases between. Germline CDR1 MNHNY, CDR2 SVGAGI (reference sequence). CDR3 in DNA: TGTGCCAGCAGTTACTCCCAGCGGACCGGGGAGCTGTTTTTT. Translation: CASSYSQRTGELFF.

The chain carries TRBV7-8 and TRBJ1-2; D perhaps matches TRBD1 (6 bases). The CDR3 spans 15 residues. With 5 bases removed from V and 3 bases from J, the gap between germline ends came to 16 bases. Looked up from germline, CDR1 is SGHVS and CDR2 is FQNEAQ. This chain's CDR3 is CASSPRGASYYGYTF. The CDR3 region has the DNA TGTGCCAGCAGCCCTCGGGGGGCCTCTTACTATGGCTACACCTTC.

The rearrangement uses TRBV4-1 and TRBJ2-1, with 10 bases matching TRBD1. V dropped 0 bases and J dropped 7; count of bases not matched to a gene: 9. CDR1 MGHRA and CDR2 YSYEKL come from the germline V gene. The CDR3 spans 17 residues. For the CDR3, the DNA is TGCGCCAGCAGCCAAGATCGTCGACAGGGGGCGGGAAATGAGCAGTTCTTC. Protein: CASSQDRRQGAGNEQFF.

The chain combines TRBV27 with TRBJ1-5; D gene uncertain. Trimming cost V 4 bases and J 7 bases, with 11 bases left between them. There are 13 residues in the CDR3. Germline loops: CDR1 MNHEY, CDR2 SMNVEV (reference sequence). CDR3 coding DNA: TGTGCCAGCAGTTCAACGTCTATCCAGCCCCAGCATTTT. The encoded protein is CASSSTSIQPQHF.

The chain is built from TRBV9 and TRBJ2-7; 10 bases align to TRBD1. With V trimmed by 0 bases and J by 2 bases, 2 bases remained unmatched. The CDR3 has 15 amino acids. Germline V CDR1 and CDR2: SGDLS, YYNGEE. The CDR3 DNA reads TGTGCCAGCAGCGTAGGACAGGGGGCACCCTACGAGCAGTACTTC. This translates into CASSVGQGAPYEQYF.

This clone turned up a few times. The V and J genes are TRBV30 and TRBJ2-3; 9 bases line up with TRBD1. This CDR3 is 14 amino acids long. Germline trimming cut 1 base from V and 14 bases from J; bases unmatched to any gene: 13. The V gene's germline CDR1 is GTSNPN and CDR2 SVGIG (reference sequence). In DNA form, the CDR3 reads TGTGCCTGGAGTGGCATTAGCCGGGACAGGGACCCGTATTTT. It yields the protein CAWSGISRDRDPYF. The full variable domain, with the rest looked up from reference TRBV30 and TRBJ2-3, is SQTIHQWPATLVQPVGSPLSLECTVEGTSNPNLYWYRQAAGRGLQLLFYSVGIGQISSEVPQNLSASRPQDRQFILSSKKLLLSDSGFYLCAWSGISRDRDPYFGPGTRLTVL.

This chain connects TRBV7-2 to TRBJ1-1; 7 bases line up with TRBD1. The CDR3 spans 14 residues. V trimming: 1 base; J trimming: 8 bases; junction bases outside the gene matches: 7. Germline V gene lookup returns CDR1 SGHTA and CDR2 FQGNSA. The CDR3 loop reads CASSLGYSTGEAFF. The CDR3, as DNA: TGTGCCAGCAGCTTAGGGTATTCGACAGGGGAAGCTTTCTTT.

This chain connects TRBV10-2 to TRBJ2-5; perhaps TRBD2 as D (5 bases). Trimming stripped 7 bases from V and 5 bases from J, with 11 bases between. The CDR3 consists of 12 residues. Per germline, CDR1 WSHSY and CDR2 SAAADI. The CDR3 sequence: CASTDQRETQYF. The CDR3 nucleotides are TGCGCCAGCACCGACCAGCGGGAGACCCAGTACTTC.

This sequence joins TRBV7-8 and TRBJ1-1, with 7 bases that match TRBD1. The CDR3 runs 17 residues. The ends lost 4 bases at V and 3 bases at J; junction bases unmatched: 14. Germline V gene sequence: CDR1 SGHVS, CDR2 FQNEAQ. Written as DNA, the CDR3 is TGTGCCAGCAGCTCCCAAAAGGTCGGACAGGTGGACACTGAAGCTTTCTTT. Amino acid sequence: CASSSQKVGQVDTEAFF.

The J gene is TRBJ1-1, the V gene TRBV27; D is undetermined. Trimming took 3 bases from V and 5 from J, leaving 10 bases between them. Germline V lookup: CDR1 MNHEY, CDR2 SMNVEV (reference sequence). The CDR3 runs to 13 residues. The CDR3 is CASSLRKWTEAFF. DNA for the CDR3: TGTGCCAGCAGTTTGAGAAAGTGGACTGAAGCTTTCTTT.

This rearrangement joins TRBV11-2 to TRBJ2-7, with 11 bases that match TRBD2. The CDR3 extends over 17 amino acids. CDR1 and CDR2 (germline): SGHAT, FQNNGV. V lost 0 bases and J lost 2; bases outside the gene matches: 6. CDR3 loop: CASSLERLAGTAYEQYF. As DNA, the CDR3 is TGTGCCAGCAGCTTAGAGAGACTAGCGGGAACGGCCTACGAGCAGTACTTC.

For the CDR3, the DNA is TGTGCCAGCAGCCTGACTAGCTACGAGCAGTACTTC. It is translated as CASSLTSYEQYF. V is TRBV5-6 and J is TRBJ2-7; D is possibly TRBD2 (6 bases). This CDR3 contains 12 residues. Germline V gives CDR1 SGHDT, CDR2 YYEEEE. Trimming took 4 bases from V and 3 from J, leaving 8 bases between them.

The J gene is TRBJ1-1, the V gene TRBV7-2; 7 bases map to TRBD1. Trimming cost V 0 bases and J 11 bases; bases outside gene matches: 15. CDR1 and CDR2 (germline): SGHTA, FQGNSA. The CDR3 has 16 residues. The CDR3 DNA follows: TGTGCCAGCAGCTTAGCGGAGAGACAGGGCCAGGTTCCGGCTTTCTTT. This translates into CASSLAERQGQVPAFF.

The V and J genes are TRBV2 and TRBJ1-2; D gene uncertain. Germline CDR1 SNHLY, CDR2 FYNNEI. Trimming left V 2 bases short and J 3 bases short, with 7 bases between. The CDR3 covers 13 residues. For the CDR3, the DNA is TGTGCCAGCAGTGAATCGGTCTACTATGGCTACACCTTC. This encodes CASSESVYYGYTF.

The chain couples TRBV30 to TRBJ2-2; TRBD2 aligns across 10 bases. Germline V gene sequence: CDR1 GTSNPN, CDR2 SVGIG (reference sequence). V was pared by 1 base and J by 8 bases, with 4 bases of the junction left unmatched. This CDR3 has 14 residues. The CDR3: CAWSGLAGLGELFF. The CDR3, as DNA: TGTGCCTGGAGTGGACTAGCGGGCCTTGGGGAGCTGTTTTTT.

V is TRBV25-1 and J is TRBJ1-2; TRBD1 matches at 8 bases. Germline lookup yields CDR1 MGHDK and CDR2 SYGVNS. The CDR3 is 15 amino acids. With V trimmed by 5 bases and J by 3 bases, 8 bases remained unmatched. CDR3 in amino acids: CASSTGGSQHYGYTF. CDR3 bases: TGTGCCAGCAGTACAGGGGGGTCTCAACACTATGGCTACACCTTC.

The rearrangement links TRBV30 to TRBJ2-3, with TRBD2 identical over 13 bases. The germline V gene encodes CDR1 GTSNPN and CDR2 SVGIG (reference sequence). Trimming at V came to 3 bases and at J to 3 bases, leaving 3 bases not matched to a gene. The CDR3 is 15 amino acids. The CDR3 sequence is CAWSILAGGTDTQYF. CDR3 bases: TGTGCCTGGAGCATACTAGCGGGGGGGACAGATACGCAGTATTTT.

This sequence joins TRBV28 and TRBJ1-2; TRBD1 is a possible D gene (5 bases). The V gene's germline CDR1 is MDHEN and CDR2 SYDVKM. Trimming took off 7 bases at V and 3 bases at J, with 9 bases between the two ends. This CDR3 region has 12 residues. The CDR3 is CASTQGYYGYTF. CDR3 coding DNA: TGTGCCAGCACTCAGGGCTACTATGGCTACACCTTC.

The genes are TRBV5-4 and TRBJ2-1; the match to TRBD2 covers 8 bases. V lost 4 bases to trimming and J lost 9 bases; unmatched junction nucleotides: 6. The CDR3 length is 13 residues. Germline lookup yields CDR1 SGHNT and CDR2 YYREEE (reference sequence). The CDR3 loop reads CASSQRGGGEQFF. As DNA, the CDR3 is TGTGCCAGCAGCCAACGGGGGGGCGGTGAGCAGTTCTTC.